Sequencing of this TCR beta chain was carried out in a study of neurological immune-mediated disorders. The authors produced cDNA by 5'RACE using 10-nucleotide random UMIs. TCRdb re-derived calls from the 5' RACE reads in MiXCR, one entry per CDR3 protein. The repertoire consists of 25,000 to 35,000 distinct CDR3 sequences, with around 16% occurring once and the leading ten covering less than 35%. Germline loops: CDR1 LGHDT, CDR2 YNNKEL (reference sequence). The CDR3 has 15 amino acids. V lost 5 bases and J lost 0; bases outside the gene matches: 5. Findings of the study overall: HTLV-1-associated myelopathy ranked highest for TCR clonal expansion and multiple sclerosis lowest, beneath healthy controls.

2 million unsorted PBMCs were stored in RNAlater at -80 °C before RNA extraction. This clonotype has ten or more counts. Its antigen is not identified. J is TRBJ1-1 and V is TRBV3-1, with 8 positions matching TRBD1. Sequencing was performed on PBMCs. This TCR came from a man aged 65-85 years in good health. The CDR3 nucleotides are TGTGCCAGCAGCTACCAGGGGGCCATGAACACTGAAGCTTTCTTT. It specifies CASSYQGAMNTEAFF.